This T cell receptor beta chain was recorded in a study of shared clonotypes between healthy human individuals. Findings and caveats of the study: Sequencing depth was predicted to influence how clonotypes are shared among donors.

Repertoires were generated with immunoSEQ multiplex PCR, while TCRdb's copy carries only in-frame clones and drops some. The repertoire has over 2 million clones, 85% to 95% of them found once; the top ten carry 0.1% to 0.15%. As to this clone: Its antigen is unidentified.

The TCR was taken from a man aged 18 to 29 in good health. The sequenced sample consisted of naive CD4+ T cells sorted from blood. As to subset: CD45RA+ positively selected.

The CDR3 region is CASSLVMSLTAYEQFF. CDR3 DNA sequence: TGTGCCAGCAGCTTAGTGATGTCCCTCACAGCGTATGAGCAGTTCTTC. The rearrangement uses TRBV7-9 and TRBJ2-1; no firm D call. The V end lost 1 base, the J end lost 8 bases, and 18 bases lay between the germline ends. The CDR3 has 16 residues. Germline loops: CDR1 SEHNR, CDR2 FQNEAQ (reference sequence).